This TCR beta chain appears in the sequencing data of a study of blood T cell repertoires in COVID-19. For the study at large: From T cells, B-cell-depleted T cells, or PBMCs came the material, which was cDNA or gDNA.

Patients from Seattle were sampled longitudinally, starting during active infection. Trimming took off 2 bases at V and 4 bases at J, with 6 bases between the two ends. The CDR3 loop spans 12 amino acids. CDR1 and CDR2 (germline): KGHSH, LQKENI. As handled by the study authors: It was from reference gene primer amplification that nucleated cell counts were estimated. Measured with immunoSEQ multiplex PCR; TCRdb has only the in-frame clones, and not every one. The V and J calls and clone size come from that table; D and trimming were worked out from the DNA. Of about 480,000 clones in the sample, 80% to 90% were seen once. This clone occurred a few times. Other DNA variants within this sample encode the same CDR3.

Sample: peripheral blood. V gene TRBV18 combines with J gene TRBJ2-7, with D perhaps TRBD2 (5 bases). The clonotype comes from a man aged 18 to 35 with COVID-19, enrolled during active disease. The CDR3 loop reads CASSPGGYEQYF. DNA for the CDR3: TGTGCCAGCTCACCAGGAGGATACGAGCAGTACTTC.